This T cell receptor beta chain originates from a study of a mutant IDH1 vaccine in newly diagnosed glioma. The wider study: Commencement of vaccination occurred 4-6 weeks following radiotherapy alone, or concurrently with temozolomide cycles. Males made up approximately 62% and females approximately 38% of treated patients, whose mean age was 40.4 years. Earlier therapy was either radiotherapy, temozolomide, or both, and most got both.

From germline, CDR1 is LNHNV and CDR2 YYDKDF (reference sequence). This CDR3 is built from 16 residues. Trimming cost V 4 bases and J 7 bases; bases outside gene matches: 6. Time point meaning: week 5, during vaccination. Each dose delivered 300 ug of mutant IDH1 20-mer peptide subcutaneously with imiquimod. Note on this clone: Its specificity is not known.

The table came from immunoSEQ multiplex PCR; TCRdb's copy has only in-frame clones and leaves some out. Of roughly 30,000 clones in the sample, roughly 87% were seen once. V is TRBV15 and J is TRBJ2-1; 14 nucleotides agree with TRBD2. Here the sequenced sample was peripheral blood mononuclear cells (PBMCs), taken from a glioma patient whose treatment included an IDH1 peptide vaccine. The TCR sequence derives from a woman between 40 and 55 years old with glioma. Some clones in this sample may be carry-over from other donors' samples. The DNA for the CDR3 is TGTGCCACCAGCACAAACGGACTAGCGGGGGGAAATGAGCAGTTCTTC. Translated: CATSTNGLAGGNEQFF.